This is a list of T cell receptor beta chains from one sample in a study of cytomegalovirus exposure and HLA in healthy donors. Clones were sequenced by immunoSEQ multiplex PCR, and TCRdb holds only the in-frame ones, with some missing. The repertoire has 150,000 or so clones, around 86% of them found once; the top ten carry roughly 3%. Specimen: PBMCs. The receptor set was obtained from a man younger than 30 in good health and CMV-seropositive. The CDR3 runs from the conserved cysteine through the conserved F or W. The D gene is left open where the match is weak. Not all rows give a size; the values are once, few, many and, for expanded clones, a class.

.	TRBV2	.	TRBJ2-1	TGTGCCAGCAGTGAAGGGACACCTTACAATGAGCAGTTCTTC	CASSEGTPYNEQFF
.	TRBV11-3	.	TRBJ2-1	TGTGCCAGCAGCTCCGGGGGAAATGGGGATAATGAGCAGTTCTTC	CASSSGGNGDNEQFF
.	TRBV5-1	.	TRBJ1-5	TGCGCCAGCAGCCCCGGAACAGGGAATCAGCCCCAGCATTTT	CASSPGTGNQPQHF
.	TRBV6-5	.	TRBJ1-2	TGTGCCAGCGCACTAACTCGGGGCTATGGCTACACCTTC	CASALTRGYGYTF
.	TRBV7-8	.	TRBJ2-7	TGTGCCAGCAGCTATTCGAGTGGAGAATACGAGCAGTACTTC	CASSYSSGEYEQYF
.	TRBV27	.	TRBJ2-7	TGTGCCAGCATGGATCGGAGCTCCTACGAGCAGTACTTC	CASMDRSSYEQYF
.	TRBV4-3	.	TRBJ1-2	TGCGCCAGCAGCCAAGATGAGGGTCTGGGCTACACCTTC	CASSQDEGLGYTF
.	TRBV6-5	TRBD1	TRBJ1-1	TGTGCCAGCAGGCCCGGGGACAGGGGTTTTATGGAAGCTTTCTTT	CASRPGDRGFMEAFF
.	TRBV19	.	TRBJ2-7	TGTGCCAGTTCCGGGACCAGGGGATACGAGCAGTACTTC	CASSGTRGYEQYF
once	TRBV11-2	.	TRBJ1-4	TGTGCCAGCAGCTTAGGGGGAGGAAGCGAAAAACTGTTTTTT	CASSLGGGSEKLFF
.	TRBV7-9	TRBD1	TRBJ2-7	TGTGCCAGCAGCTTAGAACAGGGGATCTCCTACGAGCAGTACTTC	CASSLEQGISYEQYF
.	TRBV6-5	TRBD2	TRBJ2-7	TGTGCCAGCAGTCCTATCTGGGGGGGCTACGAGCAGTACTTC	CASSPIWGGYEQYF
.	TRBV11-2	TRBD1	TRBJ1-2	TGTGCCAGCTCCCCCGGGACAGGGGCGGGGGGCTACACCTTC	CASSPGTGAGGYTF
.	TRBV2	.	TRBJ2-1	TGTGCCAGCAGTTACACAGACAATGAGCAGTTCTTC	CASSYTDNEQFF
.	TRBV27	.	TRBJ1-1	TGTGCCAGCAGGCCACTCAGGGGTAGAGGCACTGAAGCTTTCTTT	CASRPLRGRGTEAFF
.	TRBV30	.	TRBJ1-1	TGTGCCTGGGACCTGCGAGGTGGCACTGAAGCTTTCTTT	CAWDLRGGTEAFF
.	TRBV21-1	.	TRBJ1-2	TGTGCCAGCAGCGCCTGGACAGGTAACTATGGCTACACCTTC	CASSAWTGNYGYTF
.	TRBV7-2	TRBD2	TRBJ2-5	TGTGCCAGCAGCTTAGTGACTAGCGGGGGTGGGACCCAGTACTTC	CASSLVTSGGGTQYF